This TCR beta chain was sequenced for a study of blood T cell repertoires in COVID-19. The junction had 15 bases not matched to a gene; V was cut back by 4 bases and J by 10 bases. Germline values: CDR1 SGHRS, CDR2 YFSETQ. The CDR3 extends over 16 amino acids. Sequenced by immunoSEQ multiplex PCR; TCRdb stores in-frame clones only, minus some. The data hold fewer than 200,000 clones, with 75% to 95% observed a single time. Sequenced: peripheral blood. V usage is TRBV5-1 and J usage is TRBJ2-1, with 9 bases that match TRBD2. The clonotype comes from a man between 45 and 60 years old with acute or convalescent COVID-19. The CDR3 here is CASSPAGTSKGHEQFF. DNA of the CDR3: TGCGCCAGCAGCCCCGCCGGGACTAGCAAGGGCCACGAGCAGTTCTTC.